The sequence of this T cell receptor beta chain was determined in a study of radiotherapy plus CTLA-4 blockade in lung cancer. With V trimmed by 3 bases and J by 9 bases, 13 bases remained unmatched. This CDR3 has 15 amino acids. CDR1 and CDR2 (germline): MNHEY, SMNVEV (reference sequence). Study conclusions and caveats: Increased serum interferon-beta after radiation also reportedly predicted response strongly.

Clones were sequenced by immunoSEQ multiplex PCR, and TCRdb holds only the in-frame ones, with some missing. The data contain tens of thousands of clones, about 88% of them singletons. The study treated chemo-refractory metastatic non-small-cell lung cancer patients with focal radiation plus ipilimumab CTLA-4 blockade. A note on this clone: The antigen is not known.

The chain recombines TRBV27 with TRBJ2-5, with 7 bases fitting TRBD2. This receptor was taken from a human donor with non-small cell lung cancer whose response to radiotherapy plus ipilimumab could not be evaluated. The specimen was peripheral blood, collected from a patient treated with radiotherapy plus ipilimumab. The CDR3 DNA sequence: TGTGCCAGCAGTTTGTCCCAGACTAGCTCGGGTTCCCAGTACTTC. Protein product: CASSLSQTSSGSQYF.